This note documents a single T cell receptor beta chain sequence. This sample is drawn from a study of blood T cell repertoires in COVID-19. The CDR3 totals 17 residues. The V segment lost 0 bases and the J segment 5 bases; nucleotides outside the gene matches: 8. Germline V gene data show CDR1 as WSHSY and CDR2 as SAAADI. TCRdb's table, derived via immunoSEQ multiplex PCR, lists solely in-frame clones and lacks some. The data hold a few hundred thousand clones, with less than 90% observed a single time. The receptor was derived from a woman aged 25 to 39 who had recovered from COVID-19. The chain recombines TRBV10-2 with TRBJ1-2; 11 bases are shared with TRBD1. The sample taken for sequencing was PBMCs or T cells enriched from blood (not recorded which). The CDR3 bases are TGCGCCAGCAGTGAGTCGACGGGGACAGGGGGAAGGTATGGCTACACCTTC. It codes for CASSESTGTGGRYGYTF.